This record looks at one TCR beta chain sequence and its context. This sample is drawn from a study of blood T cell repertoires in COVID-19. Study details: Acute and convalescent COVID-19 specimens originated in the United States, Italy and Spain. Nucleic acid was either cDNA or gDNA, and it came from T cells, B-cell-depleted T cells, or PBMCs.

The V end lost 1 base, the J end lost 5 bases, and 5 bases lay between the germline ends. Germline V gene lookup returns CDR1 GTSNPN and CDR2 SVGIG (reference sequence). The CDR3 has 11 amino acids. Authors' analysis steps: Using reference gene primer amplification, nucleated cell counts were estimated. Sequencing used immunoSEQ multiplex PCR; TCRdb keeps in-frame clones, though not all of them. D and trimming come from the DNA, and the V and J calls and clone size come from that table. The table records fewer than 110,000 clones, approximately 86% of them present only once. This clonotype was obtained from a human donor in a cohort sampled during active COVID-19. The source material was peripheral blood. The rearrangement links TRBV30 to TRBJ1-2; no definite D call. CDR3 nucleotides: TGTGCCTGGAGTGATTATTATGGCTACACCTTC. Protein: CAWSDYYGYTF.